This section outlines one T cell receptor (beta chain) sequence together with its context. This record comes from a study of blood T cell repertoires in COVID-19. Study summary: COVID-19 samples, acute and convalescent, were from the United States, Italy and Spain. T cells, B-cell-depleted T cells, or PBMCs supplied cDNA or gDNA.

In the original processing: Amplification with reference gene primers provided the estimates of nucleated cell counts. This table comes from immunoSEQ multiplex PCR, and its TCRdb copy is limited to in-frame clones, with some not included. V and J calls and clone size are copied from that table; D and trimming were computed from the DNA. The table shows about 200,000 clones, with 86% occurring only once. The germline gives CDR1 MNHEY, CDR2 SVGAGI. V dropped 6 bases and J dropped 4 bases, with 13 bases sitting between them. The CDR3 length is 13 residues. The source of this sequence is a woman in her sixties or seventies with acute or convalescent COVID-19. Input material: peripheral blood. V usage is TRBV6-5 and J usage is TRBJ2-7, with a weak D call TRBD1 (5 bases). The CDR3 DNA follows: TGTGCCAGCAGACTTACTCAGGGATACGAGCAGTACTTC. It codes for CASRLTQGYEQYF.